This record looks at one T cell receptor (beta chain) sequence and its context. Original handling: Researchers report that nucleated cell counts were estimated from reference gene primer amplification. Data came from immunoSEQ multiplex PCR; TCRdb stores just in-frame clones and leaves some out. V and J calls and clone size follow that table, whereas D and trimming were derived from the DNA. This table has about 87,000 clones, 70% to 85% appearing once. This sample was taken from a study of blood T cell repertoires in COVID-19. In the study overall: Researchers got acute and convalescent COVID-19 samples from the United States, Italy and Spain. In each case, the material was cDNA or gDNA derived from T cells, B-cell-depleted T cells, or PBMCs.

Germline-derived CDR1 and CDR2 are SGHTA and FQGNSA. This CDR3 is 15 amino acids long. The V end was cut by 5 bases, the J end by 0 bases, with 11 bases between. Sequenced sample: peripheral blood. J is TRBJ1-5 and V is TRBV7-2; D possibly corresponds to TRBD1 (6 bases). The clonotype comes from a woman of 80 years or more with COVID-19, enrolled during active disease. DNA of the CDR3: TGTGCCAGCAGCCTCGGGACAAATAGCAATCAGCCCCAGCATTTT. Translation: CASSLGTNSNQPQHF.